Sequencing of this T cell receptor (beta chain) was carried out in a study of glioma-infiltrating T cells. TCR alpha and beta CDR3 regions were amplified from RNA using iRepertoire nested multiplex PCR. One entry per CDR3 protein results from TCRdb running MiXCR on the multiplex PCR reads. Of roughly 190,000 distinct CDR3 sequences listed, over 25% are singletons. This clonotype was detected many times. V shed 3 bases and J shed 3 bases, with 15 bases lying between them. Germline lookup yields CDR1 SGHTA and CDR2 FQGTGA. The CDR3 is made up of 15 amino acids. The sequence was obtained from a human donor with low-grade glioma or glioblastoma, undergoing nonglioma brain surgery, or in good health (not recorded which). This chain links TRBV7-3 with TRBJ2-7, with D perhaps TRBD2 (6 bases). The sequencing sample was made of glioma tissue, nonneoplastic brain tissue, or PBMCs (not recorded which). CDR3 bases: TGTGCCAGCAGCTTGGGGATGGGGGGAAGCTACGAGCAGTACTTC. Amino acid sequence: CASSLGMGGSYEQYF.